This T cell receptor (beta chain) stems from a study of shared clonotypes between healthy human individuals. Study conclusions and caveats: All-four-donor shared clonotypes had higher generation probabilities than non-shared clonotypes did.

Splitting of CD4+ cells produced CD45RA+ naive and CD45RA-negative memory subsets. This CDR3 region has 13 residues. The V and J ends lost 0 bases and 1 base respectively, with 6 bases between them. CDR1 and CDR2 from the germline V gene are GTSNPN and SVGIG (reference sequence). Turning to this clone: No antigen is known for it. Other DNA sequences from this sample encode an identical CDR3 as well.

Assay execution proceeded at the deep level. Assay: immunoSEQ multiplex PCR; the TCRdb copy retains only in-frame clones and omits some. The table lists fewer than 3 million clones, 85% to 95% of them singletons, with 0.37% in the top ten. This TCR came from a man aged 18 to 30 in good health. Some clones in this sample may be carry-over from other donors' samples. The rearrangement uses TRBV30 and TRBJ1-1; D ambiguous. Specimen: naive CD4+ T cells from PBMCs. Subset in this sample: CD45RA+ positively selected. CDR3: CAWSVRRNTEAFF. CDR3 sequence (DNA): TGTGCCTGGAGTGTTCGAAGGAACACTGAAGCTTTCTTT.